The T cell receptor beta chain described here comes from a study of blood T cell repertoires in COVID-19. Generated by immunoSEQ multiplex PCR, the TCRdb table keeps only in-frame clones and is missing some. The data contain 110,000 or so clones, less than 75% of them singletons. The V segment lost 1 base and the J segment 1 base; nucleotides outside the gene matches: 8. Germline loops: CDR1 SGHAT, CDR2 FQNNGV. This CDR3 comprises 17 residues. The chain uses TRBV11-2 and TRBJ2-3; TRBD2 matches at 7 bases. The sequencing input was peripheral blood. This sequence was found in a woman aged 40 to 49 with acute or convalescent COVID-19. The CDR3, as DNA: TGTGCCAGCAGCTTAGGCGGGGGACTGAGGGGCACAGATACGCAGTATTTT. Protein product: CASSLGGGLRGTDTQYF.